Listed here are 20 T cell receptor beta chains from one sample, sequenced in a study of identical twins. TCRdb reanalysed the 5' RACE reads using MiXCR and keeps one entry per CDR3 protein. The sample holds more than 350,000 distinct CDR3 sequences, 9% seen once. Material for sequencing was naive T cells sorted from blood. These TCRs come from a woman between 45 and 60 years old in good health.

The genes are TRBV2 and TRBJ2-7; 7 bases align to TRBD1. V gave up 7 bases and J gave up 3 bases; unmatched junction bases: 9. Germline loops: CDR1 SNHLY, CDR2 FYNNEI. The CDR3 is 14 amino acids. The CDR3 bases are TGTGCCAGCAATGACCACAGGGGATACTACGAGCAGTACTTC. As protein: CASNDHRGYYEQYF.

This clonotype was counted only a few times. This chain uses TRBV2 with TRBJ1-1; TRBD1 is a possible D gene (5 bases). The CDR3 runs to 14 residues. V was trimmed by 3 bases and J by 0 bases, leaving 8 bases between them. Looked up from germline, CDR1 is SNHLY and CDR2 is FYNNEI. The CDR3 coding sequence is TGTGCCAGCAGTGAGGGCAGGGTGAACACTGAAGCTTTCTTT. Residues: CASSEGRVNTEAFF.

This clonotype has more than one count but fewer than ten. The CDR3, as DNA: TGCGCCAGCAGCTTCTCGTTTGGTCGCTACGAGCAGTACGTC. It is translated as CASSFSFGRYEQYV. The genes are TRBV5-1 and TRBJ2-7, with D unresolved. CDR3 length equals 14 residues. Germline loops: CDR1 SGHRS, CDR2 YFSETQ. Trimming took 2 bases from V and 3 from J, leaving 12 bases between them.

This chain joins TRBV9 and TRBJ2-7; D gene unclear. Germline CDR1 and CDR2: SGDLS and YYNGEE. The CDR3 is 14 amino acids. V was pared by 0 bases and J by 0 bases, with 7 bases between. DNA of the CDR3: TGTGCCAGCAGCGTAGTTGCGAGCTCCTACGAGCAGTACTTC. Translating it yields CASSVVASSYEQYF.

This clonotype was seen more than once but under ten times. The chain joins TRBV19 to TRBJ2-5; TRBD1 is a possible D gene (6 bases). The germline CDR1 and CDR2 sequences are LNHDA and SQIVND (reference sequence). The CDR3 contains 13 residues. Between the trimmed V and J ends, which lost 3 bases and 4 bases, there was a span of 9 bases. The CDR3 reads CASSMARGETQYF. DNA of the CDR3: TGTGCCAGTAGTATGGCCAGGGGAGAGACCCAGTACTTC.

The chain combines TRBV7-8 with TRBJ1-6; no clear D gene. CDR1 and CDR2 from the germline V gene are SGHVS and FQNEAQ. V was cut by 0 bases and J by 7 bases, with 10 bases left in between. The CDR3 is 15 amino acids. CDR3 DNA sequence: TGTGCCAGCAGCTTAGCGCGGTTACCAAATTCACCCCTCCACTTT. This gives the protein CASSLARLPNSPLHF.

This chain's CDR3 is CASSHAGTPYF. The CDR3 DNA sequence: TGTGCCAGCAGCCATGCCGGGACACCGTACTTC. The chain couples TRBV11-1 to TRBJ2-4, with D perhaps matching TRBD1 (6 bases). CDR3 length: 11 residues. The ends were cut back, 5 bases at V and 15 bases at J, with 14 bases in the middle. The V gene's germline CDR1 is SGHAT and CDR2 FQDESV (reference sequence).

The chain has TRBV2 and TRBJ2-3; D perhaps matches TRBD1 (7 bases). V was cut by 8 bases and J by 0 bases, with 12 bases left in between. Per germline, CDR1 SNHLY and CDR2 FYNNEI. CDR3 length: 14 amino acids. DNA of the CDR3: TGTGCCAGCGACAGGGCGGGGAGCACAGATACGCAGTATTTT. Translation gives CASDRAGSTDTQYF.

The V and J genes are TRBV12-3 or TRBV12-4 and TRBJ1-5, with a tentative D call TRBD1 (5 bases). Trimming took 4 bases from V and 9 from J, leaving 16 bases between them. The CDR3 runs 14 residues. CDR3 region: CASSSGEGIGPQHF. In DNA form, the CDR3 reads TGTGCCAGCAGTTCCGGGGAGGGGATTGGGCCCCAGCATTTT.

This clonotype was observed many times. The CDR3 DNA sequence: TGCGCCAGCAGGGAAGATTACAATGAGCAGTTCTTC. It yields the protein CASREDYNEQFF. V and J are TRBV5-1 and TRBJ2-1; D ambiguous. This CDR3 is built from 12 residues. V shed 5 bases and J shed 4 bases, with 7 bases lying between them. Germline lookup yields CDR1 SGHRS and CDR2 YFSETQ.

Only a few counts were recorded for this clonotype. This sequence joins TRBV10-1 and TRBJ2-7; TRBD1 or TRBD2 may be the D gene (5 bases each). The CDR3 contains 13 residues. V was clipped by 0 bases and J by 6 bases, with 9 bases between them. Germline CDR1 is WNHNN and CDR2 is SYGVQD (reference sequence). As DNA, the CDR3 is TGCGCCAGCAGTGAGTCGGTTGGGACCGAGCAGTACGTC. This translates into CASSESVGTEQYV.

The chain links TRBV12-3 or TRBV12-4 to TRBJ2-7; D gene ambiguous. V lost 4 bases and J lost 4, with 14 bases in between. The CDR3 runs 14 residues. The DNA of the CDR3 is TGTGCCAGCAGTTCCTCTTTGTGGGCGTACGAGCAGTACTTC. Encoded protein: CASSSSLWAYEQYF.

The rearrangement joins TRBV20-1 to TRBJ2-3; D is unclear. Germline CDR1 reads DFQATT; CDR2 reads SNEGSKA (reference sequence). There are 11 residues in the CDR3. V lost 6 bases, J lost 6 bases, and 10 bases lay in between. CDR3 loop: CSALYGDTQYF. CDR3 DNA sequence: TGCAGTGCCCTATATGGGGATACGCAGTATTTT.

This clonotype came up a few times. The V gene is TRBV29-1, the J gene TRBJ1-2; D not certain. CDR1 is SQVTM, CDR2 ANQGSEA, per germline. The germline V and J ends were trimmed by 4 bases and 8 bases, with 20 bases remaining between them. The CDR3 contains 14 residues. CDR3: CSVVLLGSLSGYTF. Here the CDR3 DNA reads TGCAGCGTTGTCCTCCTGGGGTCGTTATCGGGCTACACCTTC. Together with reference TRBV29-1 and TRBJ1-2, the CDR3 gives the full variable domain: SAVISQKPSRDICQRGTSLTIQCQVDSQVTMMFWYRQQPGQSLTLIATANQGSEATYESGFVIDKFPISRPNLTFSTLTVSNMSPEDSSIYLCSVVLLGSLSGYTFGSGTRLTVV.

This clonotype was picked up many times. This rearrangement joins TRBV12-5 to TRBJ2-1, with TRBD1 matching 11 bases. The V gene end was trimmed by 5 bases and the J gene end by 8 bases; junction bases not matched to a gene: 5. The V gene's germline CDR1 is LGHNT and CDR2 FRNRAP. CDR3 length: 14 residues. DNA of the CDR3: TGTGCTAGTGGTATGGGACAGGGGGTGTATGAGCAGTTCTTC. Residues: CASGMGQGVYEQFF.

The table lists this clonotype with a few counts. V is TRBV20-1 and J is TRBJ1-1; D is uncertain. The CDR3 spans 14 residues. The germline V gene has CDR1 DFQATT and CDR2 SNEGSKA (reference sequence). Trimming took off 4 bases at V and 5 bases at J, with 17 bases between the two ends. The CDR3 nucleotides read TGCAGTGCTAAGGGCGTAGTCGGACGGACTGAAGCTTTCTTT. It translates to CSAKGVVGRTEAFF.

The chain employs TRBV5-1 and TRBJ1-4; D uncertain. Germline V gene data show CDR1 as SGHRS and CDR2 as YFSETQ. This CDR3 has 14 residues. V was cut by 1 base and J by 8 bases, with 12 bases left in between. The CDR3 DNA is TGCGCCAGCAGCTTGTCTTCCAAGGGCGAAAAACTGTTTTTT. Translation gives CASSLSSKGEKLFF.

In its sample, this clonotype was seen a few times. The CDR3 coding sequence is TGTGCCAGCAGCCAGTCTTTCGAGACCCAGTACTTC. Its protein is CASSQSFETQYF. The chain combines TRBV3-1 with TRBJ2-5; no definite D call. Germline lookup yields CDR1 LGHDT and CDR2 YNNKEL (reference sequence). The CDR3 covers 12 residues. Trimming cost V 3 bases and J 5 bases, with 7 bases left between them.

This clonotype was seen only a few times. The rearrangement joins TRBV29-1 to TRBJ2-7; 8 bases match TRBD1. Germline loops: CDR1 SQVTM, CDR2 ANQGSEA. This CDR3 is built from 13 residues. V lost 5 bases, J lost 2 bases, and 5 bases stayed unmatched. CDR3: CSVLYRGAYEQYF. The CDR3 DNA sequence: TGCAGCGTTCTGTACAGGGGGGCCTACGAGCAGTACTTC.

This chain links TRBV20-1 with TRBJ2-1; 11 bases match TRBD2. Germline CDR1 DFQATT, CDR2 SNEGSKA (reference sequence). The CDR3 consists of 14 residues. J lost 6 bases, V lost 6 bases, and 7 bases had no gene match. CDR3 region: CSAPASGRINEQFF. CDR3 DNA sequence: TGCAGTGCGCCGGCTAGCGGGAGGATCAATGAGCAGTTCTTC.